This T cell receptor beta chain was documented in a study of blood T cell repertoires in COVID-19. This clone was recorded once. The CDR3 length is 14 residues. Germline V lookup: CDR1 LNHDA, CDR2 SQIVND (reference sequence). V lost 7 bases, J lost 3 bases, and 6 bases stayed unmatched. The method was immunoSEQ multiplex PCR; TCRdb's version includes in-frame clones alone and lacks a portion of them. The sample records 95,000 to 110,000 clones, roughly 90% being singletons. The receptor was derived from a woman aged 60-75 years with acute or convalescent COVID-19. Specimen: peripheral blood. This chain joins TRBV19 and TRBJ1-2, with 9 bases fitting TRBD1. The CDR3 DNA is TGTGCCAGTACCGGGGACAGGGCTGACTATGGCTACACCTTC. Translating it yields CASTGDRADYGYTF.